This TCR beta chain stems from a study of siplizumab effects on memory and regulatory T cells. Study-level findings and limits: Versus less than 35% in controls, the mappable alloreactive CD4+ clones averaged 68.8% Treg-derived with siplizumab. The authors did not confirm suppressive function in proliferating Tregs from siplizumab cultures. Unstimulated subsets were the mapping target of only a minor fraction of alloreactive clones. Siplizumab, the agent tested, significantly reduced alloreactive sequences traceable to unstimulated CD4+ memory cells.

TCRdb keeps only in-frame clones here, not all; method: immunoSEQ multiplex PCR. The repertoire holds tens of thousands of clones, with about 87% as singletons. Concerning this clone: Its antigen remains unidentified.

V shed 5 bases and J 3 bases; nucleotides not matched to a gene: 7. The CDR3 extends over 14 amino acids. Germline V gives CDR1 MNHNS, CDR2 SASEGT. This sequence was found in a human donor in good health. The V call is TRBV6-1, the J call TRBJ2-7; the match to TRBD1 covers 7 bases. Sequences were obtained from Tregs sorted from blood. CDR3 protein: CASSLQGGIYEQYF. The CDR3 region has the DNA TGTGCCAGCAGTCTACAAGGGGGCATCTACGAGCAGTACTTC.